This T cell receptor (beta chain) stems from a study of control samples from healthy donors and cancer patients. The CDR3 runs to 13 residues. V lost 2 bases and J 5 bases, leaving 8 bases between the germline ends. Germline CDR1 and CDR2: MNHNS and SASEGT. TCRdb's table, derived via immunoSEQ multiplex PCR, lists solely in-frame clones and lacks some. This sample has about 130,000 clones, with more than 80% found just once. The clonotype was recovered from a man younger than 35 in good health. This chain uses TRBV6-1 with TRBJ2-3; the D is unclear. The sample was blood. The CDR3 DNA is TGTGCCAGCAGTGAACCCTGGGGAGATACGCAGTATTTT. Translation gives CASSEPWGDTQYF.